This T cell receptor (beta chain) was observed in a study of neurological immune-mediated disorders. Trimming removed 6 bases from V and 4 bases from J; junction bases left unmatched: 14. The CDR3 runs to 17 residues. Germline-derived CDR1 and CDR2 are ENHRY and SYGVKD. General study findings and limits: Expanded clones shared no CDR3 amino acid sequences across subjects, suggesting private repertoires in all groups. HTLV-1-associated myelopathy had the most TCR clonal expansion, while multiple sclerosis had the least, a level that fell below healthy controls.

As for the cDNA, it was generated by 5'RACE with 10-nucleotide random UMIs. TCRdb used MiXCR to reprocess the 5' RACE reads, holding one entry per CDR3 protein. Among 46,000 or so distinct CDR3 sequences listed, over 9% were seen once. This clonotype was detected many times. Its target is unknown. Sample: PBMCs. V gene TRBV10-3 combines with J gene TRBJ1-1; TRBD1 matches 10 bases. The receptor was derived from a woman aged 40 to 49 with HTLV-1-associated myelopathy (HAM/TSP). CDR3 region: CAISLDRGRFHLTEAFF. The CDR3 nucleotides read TGTGCCATCAGCCTCGACAGGGGGCGATTTCATCTCACTGAAGCTTTCTTT.